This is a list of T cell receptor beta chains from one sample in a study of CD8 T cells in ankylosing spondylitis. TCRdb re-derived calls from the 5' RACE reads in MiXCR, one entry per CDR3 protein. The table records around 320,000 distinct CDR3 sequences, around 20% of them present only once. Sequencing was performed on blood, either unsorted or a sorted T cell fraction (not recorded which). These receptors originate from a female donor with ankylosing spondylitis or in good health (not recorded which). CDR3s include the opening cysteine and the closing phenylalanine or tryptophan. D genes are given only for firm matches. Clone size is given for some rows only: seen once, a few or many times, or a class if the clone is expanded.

cdr3_aa: CSARQGLVYSGNTIYF
cdr3_nt: TGCAGTGCTAGACAGGGACTTGTTTACTCTGGAAACACCATATATTTT
cdr3_length: 16
j_call: TRBJ1-3
clone_size: few
v_call: TRBV20-1
d_call: .

cdr3_aa: CAISATGTEAFF
cdr3_nt: TGTGCCATCAGTGCGACAGGGACTGAAGCTTTCTTT
cdr3_length: 12
j_call: TRBJ1-1
clone_size: few
v_call: TRBV10-3
d_call: TRBD1

cdr3_aa: CASRRESTDTQYF
cdr3_nt: TGTGCCAGCCGGCGGGAGTCCACAGATACGCAGTATTTT
cdr3_length: 13
j_call: TRBJ2-3
clone_size: few
v_call: TRBV6-1
d_call: TRBD2

cdr3_aa: CSVLAGGTYEQYF
cdr3_nt: TGCAGCGTCCTAGCGGGAGGCACCTACGAGCAGTACTTC
cdr3_length: 13
j_call: TRBJ2-7
clone_size: .
v_call: TRBV29-1
d_call: TRBD2

cdr3_aa: CSARGKREIYEQYF
cdr3_nt: TGCAGTGCTAGAGGCAAGCGGGAAATCTACGAGCAGTACTTC
cdr3_length: 14
j_call: TRBJ2-7
clone_size: few
v_call: TRBV20-1
d_call: TRBD2

cdr3_aa: CASSLVPGVVYNEQFF
cdr3_nt: TGCGCCAGCAGCTTGGTTCCGGGAGTGGTCTACAATGAGCAGTTCTTC
cdr3_length: 16
j_call: TRBJ2-1
clone_size: many
v_call: TRBV5-1
d_call: .

cdr3_aa: CSVAPRNTGELFF
cdr3_nt: TGCAGCGTTGCTCCCAGAAACACCGGGGAGCTGTTTTTT
cdr3_length: 13
j_call: TRBJ2-2
clone_size: .
v_call: TRBV29-1
d_call: .

cdr3_aa: CASSLDVGRELFF
cdr3_nt: TGCGCCAGCAGCTTGGATGTCGGACGGGAGCTGTTTTTT
cdr3_length: 13
j_call: TRBJ2-2
clone_size: .
v_call: TRBV5-1
d_call: .

cdr3_aa: CASSLGGTLGEQYF
cdr3_nt: TGTGCCAGCAGCTTAGGGGGGACCCTAGGGGAGCAGTACTTC
cdr3_length: 14
j_call: TRBJ2-7
clone_size: .
v_call: TRBV7-8
d_call: .

cdr3_aa: CSAMRQGEETQYF
cdr3_nt: TGCAGTGCTATGCGACAGGGGGAGGAGACCCAGTACTTC
cdr3_length: 13
j_call: TRBJ2-5
clone_size: few
v_call: TRBV20-1
d_call: TRBD1

cdr3_aa: CASSKSLGGSVGNEQFF
cdr3_nt: TGTGCCAGCAGCAAAAGTCTGGGGGGAAGTGTCGGCAATGAGCAGTTCTTC
cdr3_length: 17
j_call: TRBJ2-1
clone_size: few
v_call: TRBV7-6
d_call: .

cdr3_aa: CSARRGREVTEAFF
cdr3_nt: TGCAGTGCTAGAAGAGGCAGGGAAGTCACTGAAGCTTTCTTT
cdr3_length: 14
j_call: TRBJ1-1
clone_size: .
v_call: TRBV20-1
d_call: .

cdr3_aa: CASTRGQGANVLTF
cdr3_nt: TGTGCCAGCACCCGGGGTCAGGGGGCCAACGTCCTGACTTTC
cdr3_length: 14
j_call: TRBJ2-6
clone_size: few
v_call: TRBV3-1
d_call: .

cdr3_aa: CASSLVLAGRDTQYF
cdr3_nt: TGTGCCAGCAGCTTAGTGCTAGCGGGCCGGGATACGCAGTATTTT
cdr3_length: 15
j_call: TRBJ2-3
clone_size: once
v_call: TRBV7-2
d_call: TRBD2

cdr3_aa: CSAHTSGDPREQFF
cdr3_nt: TGCAGTGCCCACACTAGCGGGGATCCTAGGGAGCAGTTCTTC
cdr3_length: 14
j_call: TRBJ2-1
clone_size: .
v_call: TRBV20-1
d_call: TRBD2

cdr3_aa: CASSSRTSGRTDTQYF
cdr3_nt: TGTGCCAGCAGCTCCCGGACTAGCGGGAGAACAGATACGCAGTATTTT
cdr3_length: 16
j_call: TRBJ2-3
clone_size: .
v_call: TRBV7-2
d_call: TRBD2

cdr3_aa: CASSPRVPGTEAFF
cdr3_nt: TGTGCCAGCAGCCCCAGAGTCCCGGGCACTGAAGCTTTCTTT
cdr3_length: 14
j_call: TRBJ1-1
clone_size: .
v_call: TRBV3-1
d_call: .

cdr3_aa: CASSPGTGRAFF
cdr3_nt: TGTGCCAGCAGTCCAGGGACAGGCCGCGCGTTCTTC
cdr3_length: 12
j_call: TRBJ2-1
clone_size: .
v_call: TRBV6-1
d_call: TRBD1

cdr3_aa: CASSSGLFNEQFF
cdr3_nt: TGTGCCAGCAGTTCGGGACTGTTTAATGAGCAGTTCTTC
cdr3_length: 13
j_call: TRBJ2-1
clone_size: .
v_call: TRBV6-2/TRBV6-3
d_call: .

cdr3_aa: CASRRQSAGELFF
cdr3_nt: TGTGCCAGCAGACGTCAGTCCGCCGGGGAGCTGTTTTTT
cdr3_length: 13
j_call: TRBJ2-2
clone_size: .
v_call: TRBV27
d_call: .

cdr3_aa: CSASGQGNSPLHF
cdr3_nt: TGCAGTGCCTCGGGACAGGGGAATTCACCCCTCCACTTT
cdr3_length: 13
j_call: TRBJ1-6
clone_size: many
v_call: TRBV20-1
d_call: TRBD1

cdr3_aa: CASSLLAGGYEQYF
cdr3_nt: TGTGCCAGCAGCCTACTAGCGGGAGGGTACGAGCAGTACTTC
cdr3_length: 14
j_call: TRBJ2-7
clone_size: few
v_call: TRBV7-2
d_call: TRBD2

cdr3_aa: CASSYQGEGNQPQHF
cdr3_nt: TGTGCCAGCAGTTATCAGGGGGAGGGCAATCAGCCCCAGCATTTT
cdr3_length: 15
j_call: TRBJ1-5
clone_size: .
v_call: TRBV27
d_call: TRBD1

cdr3_aa: CSVWSGDQPQHF
cdr3_nt: TGCAGCGTCTGGTCAGGGGACCAGCCCCAGCATTTT
cdr3_length: 12
j_call: TRBJ1-5
clone_size: few
v_call: TRBV29-1
d_call: .

cdr3_aa: CASSSGGRTADTQYF
cdr3_nt: TGCGCCAGCAGCTCTGGGGGGAGGACAGCAGATACGCAGTATTTT
cdr3_length: 15
j_call: TRBJ2-3
clone_size: few
v_call: TRBV5-1
d_call: .

cdr3_aa: CASSLTRSDTGELFF
cdr3_nt: TGCGCCAGCAGCTTGACTAGATCGGACACCGGGGAGCTGTTTTTT
cdr3_length: 15
j_call: TRBJ2-2
clone_size: .
v_call: TRBV5-1
d_call: .

cdr3_aa: CASSPTQGTEAFF
cdr3_nt: TGCGCCAGCAGCCCAACCCAGGGTACTGAAGCTTTCTTT
cdr3_length: 13
j_call: TRBJ1-1
clone_size: .
v_call: TRBV5-1
d_call: .

cdr3_aa: CSAGEGSAYTDTQYF
cdr3_nt: TGCAGTGCCGGGGAGGGTAGCGCCTACACAGATACGCAGTATTTT
cdr3_length: 15
j_call: TRBJ2-3
clone_size: .
v_call: TRBV20-1
d_call: TRBD2

cdr3_aa: CASTSWGPQGGTQYF
cdr3_nt: TGTGCCAGCACCTCTTGGGGGCCGCAAGGTGGTACGCAGTATTTT
cdr3_length: 15
j_call: TRBJ2-3
clone_size: few
v_call: TRBV6-1
d_call: .

cdr3_aa: CASSPFPATDTQYF
cdr3_nt: TGCGCCAGCAGCCCCTTTCCCGCAACAGATACGCAGTATTTT
cdr3_length: 14
j_call: TRBJ2-3
clone_size: few
v_call: TRBV5-1
d_call: .

cdr3_aa: CASSTGMNTEAFF
cdr3_nt: TGTGCCAGCAGTACTGGTATGAACACTGAAGCTTTCTTT
cdr3_length: 13
j_call: TRBJ1-1
clone_size: many
v_call: TRBV12-3/TRBV12-4
d_call: .

cdr3_aa: CASSPNRGLGNTIYF
cdr3_nt: TGTGCCAGCAGCCCAAATCGGGGCCTTGGAAACACCATATATTTT
cdr3_length: 15
j_call: TRBJ1-3
clone_size: few
v_call: TRBV12-3/TRBV12-4
d_call: .

cdr3_aa: CASSPWGQGEAFF
cdr3_nt: TGCGCCAGCAGCCCCTGGGGACAGGGGGAAGCTTTCTTT
cdr3_length: 13
j_call: TRBJ1-1
clone_size: few
v_call: TRBV5-1
d_call: TRBD1

cdr3_aa: CASSQVGGTEAFF
cdr3_nt: TGCGCCAGCAGCCAAGTGGGGGGCACTGAAGCTTTCTTT
cdr3_length: 13
j_call: TRBJ1-1
clone_size: few
v_call: TRBV4-3
d_call: .

cdr3_aa: CASSPSSPGLAADTQYF
cdr3_nt: TGTGCCAGCAGCCCTAGTTCTCCGGGACTAGCGGCCGATACGCAGTATTTT
cdr3_length: 17
j_call: TRBJ2-3
clone_size: .
v_call: TRBV28
d_call: TRBD2

cdr3_aa: CASSPLFLRDSYGYTF
cdr3_nt: TGTGCCAGCTCACCACTTTTCTTGCGGGACTCCTATGGCTACACCTTC
cdr3_length: 16
j_call: TRBJ1-2
clone_size: many
v_call: TRBV18
d_call: .

cdr3_aa: CAIRGSGRAPPDTQYF
cdr3_nt: TGTGCCATCAGGGGGAGCGGGAGGGCCCCCCCAGATACGCAGTATTTT
cdr3_length: 16
j_call: TRBJ2-3
clone_size: .
v_call: TRBV10-3
d_call: TRBD2

cdr3_aa: CASSPTGTSYGNEQFF
cdr3_nt: TGTGCCAGCAGTCCGACAGGGACTTCGTATGGCAATGAGCAGTTCTTC
cdr3_length: 16
j_call: TRBJ2-1
clone_size: .
v_call: TRBV12-3/TRBV12-4
d_call: .

cdr3_aa: CASSSPDRYNEQFF
cdr3_nt: TGTGCCAGCAGTTCTCCGGACAGATACAATGAGCAGTTCTTC
cdr3_length: 14
j_call: TRBJ2-1
clone_size: many
v_call: TRBV12-3/TRBV12-4
d_call: .

cdr3_aa: CATSRDLGANTGELFF
cdr3_nt: TGTGCCACCAGCAGAGATCTGGGAGCGAACACCGGGGAGCTGTTTTTT
cdr3_length: 16
j_call: TRBJ2-2
clone_size: few
v_call: TRBV15
d_call: .

cdr3_aa: CASSLAVREGTQYF
cdr3_nt: TGTGCCAGCAGTTTAGCGGTCCGGGAAGGGACCCAGTACTTC
cdr3_length: 14
j_call: TRBJ2-5
clone_size: .
v_call: TRBV12-3/TRBV12-4
d_call: .

cdr3_aa: CSARGNGIRTDTQYF
cdr3_nt: TGCAGTGCTAGAGGCAACGGGATCCGCACAGATACGCAGTATTTT
cdr3_length: 15
j_call: TRBJ2-3
clone_size: few
v_call: TRBV20-1
d_call: .